This T cell receptor beta chain is drawn from a study of technical replicates of blood from a few donors. CDR3 size: 15 residues. Germline values: CDR1 SGDLS, CDR2 YYNGEE. On this clone itself: The junction departs from the called germline gene at one end, perhaps through a read error.

Libraries were prepared by immunoSEQ multiplex PCR; TCRdb keeps only in-frame clonotypes and omits some of them. The table has tens of thousands of clones, about nine tenths seen once. This TCR was recovered from a human donor in good health. Sequenced material: T cells isolated from PBMCs. V usage is TRBV9 and J usage is TRBJ1-2, with D possibly matching TRBD1 (5 bases). Here the CDR3 DNA reads TGTACCAGCAGCTCCCTAAGCGGGGCAGAGATTGGCTACACCTTC. This codes for CTSSSLSGAEIGYTF.